A selection of T cell receptor beta chains follows, all from one sample in a study of cytomegalovirus exposure and HLA in healthy donors. TCRdb's table, derived via immunoSEQ multiplex PCR, lists solely in-frame clones and lacks some. The sample lists roughly 160,000 clones, roughly 80% occurring once. The sequenced sample was PBMCs. The receptors were sampled from a man between 25 and 39 years old in good health and CMV-seronegative. Each CDR3 is given without its conserved first and last residue. Size values are once, few and many counts, or a class for expanded clones, and some rows have none.

size	V	J	CDR3
.	TRBV30	TRBJ1-2	AYGSGSDYGYT
.	TRBV7-8	TRBJ2-1	ASRSGYGHRPENEQF
few	TRBV6-1	TRBJ2-2	ASSEGHNTGELF
.	TRBV15	TRBJ2-7	ATSRDRGRDYEQY
.	TRBV6-1	TRBJ1-1	ASVRGNTEAF
.	TRBV29-1	TRBJ1-1	SVEGAGGTEAF
.	TRBV29-1	TRBJ1-1	SVKTGGSEAF
.	TRBV7-9	TRBJ2-2	ASSSPRLAGSNTGELF
.	TRBV19	TRBJ1-5	ASSSHRGNQPQH
.	TRBV18	TRBJ2-1	ASSPLGGVKNNEQF
.	TRBV7-3	TRBJ2-2	ASSPKGASGRSRETGELF
.	TRBV7-6	TRBJ2-3	ASSPAGVQSDTQY
.	TRBV6-5	TRBJ1-3	ASSPPNSGNTIY
.	TRBV11-2	TRBJ2-1	ASSLALTSGRTEQF
.	TRBV27	TRBJ2-7	ASSWEGGSYEQY
.	TRBV27	TRBJ2-1	ASSPGLAGSYNEQF
.	TRBV9	TRBJ2-3	ASSVDGVDPDTQY
.	TRBV19	TRBJ2-1	ASSRTSGEPDEQF
.	TRBV28	TRBJ2-3	ASSLGRGRGTDTQY
.	TRBV2	TRBJ1-6	ASSPGQPYSPLH